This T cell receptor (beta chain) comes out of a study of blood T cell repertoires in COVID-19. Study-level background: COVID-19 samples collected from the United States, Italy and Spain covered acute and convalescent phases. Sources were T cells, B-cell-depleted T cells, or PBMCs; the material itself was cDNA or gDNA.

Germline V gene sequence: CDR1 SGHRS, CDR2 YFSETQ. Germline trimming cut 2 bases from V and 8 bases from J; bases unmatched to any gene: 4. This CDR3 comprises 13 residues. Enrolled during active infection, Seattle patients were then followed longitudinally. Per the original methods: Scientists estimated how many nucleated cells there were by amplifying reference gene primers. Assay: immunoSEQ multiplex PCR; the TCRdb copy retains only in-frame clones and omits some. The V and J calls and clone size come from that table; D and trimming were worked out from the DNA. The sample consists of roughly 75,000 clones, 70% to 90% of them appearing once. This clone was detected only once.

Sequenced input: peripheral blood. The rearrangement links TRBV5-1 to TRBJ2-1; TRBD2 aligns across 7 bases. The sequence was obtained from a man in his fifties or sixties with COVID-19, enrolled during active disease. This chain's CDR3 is CASSFRGEDEQFF. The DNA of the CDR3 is TGCGCCAGCAGCTTTCGGGGGGAGGATGAGCAGTTCTTC.